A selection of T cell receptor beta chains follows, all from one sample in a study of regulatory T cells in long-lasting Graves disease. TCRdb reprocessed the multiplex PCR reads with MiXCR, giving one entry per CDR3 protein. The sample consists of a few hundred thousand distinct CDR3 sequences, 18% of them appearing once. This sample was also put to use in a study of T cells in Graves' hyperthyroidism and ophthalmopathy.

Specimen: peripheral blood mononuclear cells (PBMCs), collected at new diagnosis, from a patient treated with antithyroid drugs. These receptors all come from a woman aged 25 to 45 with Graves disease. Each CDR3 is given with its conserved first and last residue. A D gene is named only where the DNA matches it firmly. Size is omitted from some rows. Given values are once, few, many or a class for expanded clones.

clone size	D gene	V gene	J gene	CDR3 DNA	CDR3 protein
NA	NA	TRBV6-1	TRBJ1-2	TGTGCCAGCAGCTCACAGGGACAAATCTATGGCTACACCTTC	CASSSQGQIYGYTF
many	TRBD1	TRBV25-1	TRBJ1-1	TGTGCCAGCAGTGAAGGAAACCCGACAGGGGCCACTGAAGCTTTCTTT	CASSEGNPTGATEAFF
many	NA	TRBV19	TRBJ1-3	TGTGCCAGTAGGGGGGCCGGAGGCTCTGGAAACACCATATATTTT	CASRGAGGSGNTIYF
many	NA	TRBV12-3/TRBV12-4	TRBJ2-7	TGTGCCAGCACCTGGGGGGGGGCCGGAGCCTACGAGCAGTACTTC	CASTWGGAGAYEQYF
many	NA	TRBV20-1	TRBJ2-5	TGCAGTGCTAGGGGGGAGGTTGGCCGGATAGGGACCCAGTACTTC	CSARGEVGRIGTQYF
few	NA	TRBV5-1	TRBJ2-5	TGCGCCAGCAGCTTGGAGGGCGGCCAAGCGGCCCAGTACTTC	CASSLEGGQAAQYF
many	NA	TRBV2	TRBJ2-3	TGTGCCAGCAGCCTACAGGGTAGCACAGATACGCAGTATTTT	CASSLQGSTDTQYF
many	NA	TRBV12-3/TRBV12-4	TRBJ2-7	TGTGCCAGCAGTCTGGGGCTGGGCAGCTCCTACGAGCAGTACTTC	CASSLGLGSSYEQYF
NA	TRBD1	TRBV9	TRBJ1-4	TGTGCCAGCAGCGAGCGGACAGGGGGCGATGAAAAACTGTTTTTT	CASSERTGGDEKLFF
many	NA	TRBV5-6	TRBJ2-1	TGTGCCAGCAGCCTAGGTCGGGACATCCTCTACAATGAGCAGTTCTTC	CASSLGRDILYNEQFF
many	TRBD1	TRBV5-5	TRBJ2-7	TGTGCCAGCAGCTTCATCTTCGGGACAGGGTATCCGTACTTC	CASSFIFGTGYPYF
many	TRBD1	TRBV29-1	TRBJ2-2	TGCAGCGTTGTAACTGGGACAGCACCCACCGGGGAGCTGTTTTTT	CSVVTGTAPTGELFF
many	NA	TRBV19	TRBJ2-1	TGTGCCAGTAGTATAGGCGGACATGCCCGGAATGAGCAGTTCTTC	CASSIGGHARNEQFF
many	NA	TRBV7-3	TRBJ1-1	TGTGCCAGCAGCTTAAAGGGGGGTTTAGCTTTCTTT	CASSLKGGLAFF